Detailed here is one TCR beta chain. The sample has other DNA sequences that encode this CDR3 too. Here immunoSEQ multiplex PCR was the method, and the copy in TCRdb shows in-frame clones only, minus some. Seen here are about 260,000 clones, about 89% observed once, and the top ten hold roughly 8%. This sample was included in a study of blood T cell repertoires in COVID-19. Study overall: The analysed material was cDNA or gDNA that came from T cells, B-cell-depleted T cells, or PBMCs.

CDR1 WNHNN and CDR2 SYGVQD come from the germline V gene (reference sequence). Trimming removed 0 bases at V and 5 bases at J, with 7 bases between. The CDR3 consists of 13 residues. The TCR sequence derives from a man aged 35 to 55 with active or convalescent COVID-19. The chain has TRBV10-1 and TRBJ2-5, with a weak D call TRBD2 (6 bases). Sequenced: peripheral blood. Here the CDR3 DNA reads TGCGCCAGCAGTGAGTCAGGGAGGGAGACCCAGTACTTC. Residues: CASSESGRETQYF.